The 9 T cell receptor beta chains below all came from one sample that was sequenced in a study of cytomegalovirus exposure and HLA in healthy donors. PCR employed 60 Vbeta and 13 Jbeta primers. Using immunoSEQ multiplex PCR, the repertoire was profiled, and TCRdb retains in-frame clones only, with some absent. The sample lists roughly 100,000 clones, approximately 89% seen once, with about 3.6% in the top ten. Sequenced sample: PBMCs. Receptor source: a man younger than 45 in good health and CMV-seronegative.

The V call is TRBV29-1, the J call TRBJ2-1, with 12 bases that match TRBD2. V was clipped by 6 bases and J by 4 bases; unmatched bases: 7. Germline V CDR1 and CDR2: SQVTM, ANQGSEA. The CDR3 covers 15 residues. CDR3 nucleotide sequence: TGCAGCGTCGCTCTAGCGGGAGGGCGATACAATGAGCAGTTCTTC. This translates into CSVALAGGRYNEQFF.

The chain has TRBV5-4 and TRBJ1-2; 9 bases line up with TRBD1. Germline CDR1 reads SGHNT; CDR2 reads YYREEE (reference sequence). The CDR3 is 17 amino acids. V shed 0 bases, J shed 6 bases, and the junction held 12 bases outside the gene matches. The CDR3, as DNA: TGTGCCAGCAGCTTGGAAGTCATCGTACAGGGGGCGGATGGCTACACCTTC. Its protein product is CASSLEVIVQGADGYTF.

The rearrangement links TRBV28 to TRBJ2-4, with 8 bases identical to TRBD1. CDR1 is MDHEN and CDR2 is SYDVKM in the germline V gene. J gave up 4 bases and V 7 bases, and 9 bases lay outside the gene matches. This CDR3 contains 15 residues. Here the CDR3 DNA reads TGTGCCAGCACCCCATTCGGGACAGGAAAAAACATTCAGTACTTC. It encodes CASTPFGTGKNIQYF.

The CDR3: CAWSVGATSGTSYEQYF. CDR3 nucleotide sequence: TGTGCCTGGAGTGTGGGAGCGACTAGCGGGACTTCCTACGAGCAGTACTTC. This rearrangement joins TRBV30 to TRBJ2-7, with TRBD2 identical over 11 bases. Germline values: CDR1 GTSNPN, CDR2 SVGIG (reference sequence). This CDR3 comprises 17 residues. V shed 0 bases, J shed 1 base, and the junction held 8 bases outside the gene matches. Complete variable domain (other parts from reference TRBV30 and TRBJ2-7): SQTIHQWPATLVQPVGSPLSLECTVEGTSNPNLYWYRQAAGRGLQLLFYSVGIGQISSEVPQNLSASRPQDRQFILSSKKLLLSDSGFYLCAWSVGATSGTSYEQYFGPGTRLTVT.

CDR3 nucleotide sequence: TGTGCCAGCAGTCGAGTTCACAGGGAAGAGACCCAGTACTTC. This sequence encodes CASSRVHREETQYF. The chain couples TRBV25-1 to TRBJ2-5; possible D gene TRBD1, 6 bases. The CDR3 sequence is 14 residues long. V shed 5 bases and J shed 3 bases, with 13 bases lying between them. The germline V gene encodes CDR1 MGHDK and CDR2 SYGVNS.

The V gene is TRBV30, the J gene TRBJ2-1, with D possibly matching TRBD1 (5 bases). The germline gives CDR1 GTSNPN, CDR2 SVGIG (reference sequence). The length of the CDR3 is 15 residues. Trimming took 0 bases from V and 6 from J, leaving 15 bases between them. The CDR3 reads CAWSVRLSTANEQFF. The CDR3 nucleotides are TGTGCCTGGAGTGTACGCCTCTCGACAGCCAATGAGCAGTTCTTC.

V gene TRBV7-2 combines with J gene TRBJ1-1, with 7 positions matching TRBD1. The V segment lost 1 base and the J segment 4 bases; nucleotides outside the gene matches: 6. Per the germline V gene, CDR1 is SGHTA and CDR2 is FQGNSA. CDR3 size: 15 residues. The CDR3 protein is CASSLVPGGSTEAFF. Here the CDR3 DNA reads TGTGCCAGCAGCTTAGTTCCAGGGGGAAGCACTGAAGCTTTCTTT.

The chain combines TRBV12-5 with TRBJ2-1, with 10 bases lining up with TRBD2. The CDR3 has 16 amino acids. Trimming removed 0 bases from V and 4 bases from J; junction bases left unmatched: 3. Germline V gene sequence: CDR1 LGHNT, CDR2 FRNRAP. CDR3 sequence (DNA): TGTGCTAGTGGTTTGGTACTTAGCGGGGGGTACAATGAGCAGTTCTTC. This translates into CASGLVLSGGYNEQFF.

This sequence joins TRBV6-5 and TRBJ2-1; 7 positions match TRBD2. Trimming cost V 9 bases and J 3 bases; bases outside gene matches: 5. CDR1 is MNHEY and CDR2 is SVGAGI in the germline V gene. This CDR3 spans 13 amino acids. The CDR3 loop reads CASRREGYNEQFF. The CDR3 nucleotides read TGTGCCAGTAGGAGGGAGGGCTACAATGAGCAGTTCTTC.